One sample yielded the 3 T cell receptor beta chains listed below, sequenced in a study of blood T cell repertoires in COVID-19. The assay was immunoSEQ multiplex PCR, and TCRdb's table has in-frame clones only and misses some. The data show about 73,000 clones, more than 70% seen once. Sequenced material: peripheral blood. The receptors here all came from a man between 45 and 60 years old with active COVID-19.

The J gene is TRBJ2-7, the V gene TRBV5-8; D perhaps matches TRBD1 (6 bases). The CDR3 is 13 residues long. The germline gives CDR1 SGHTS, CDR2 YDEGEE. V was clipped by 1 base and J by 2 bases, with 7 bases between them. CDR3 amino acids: CASSLRQAYEQYF. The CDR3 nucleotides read TGTGCCAGCAGCTTGCGACAGGCCTACGAGCAGTACTTC.

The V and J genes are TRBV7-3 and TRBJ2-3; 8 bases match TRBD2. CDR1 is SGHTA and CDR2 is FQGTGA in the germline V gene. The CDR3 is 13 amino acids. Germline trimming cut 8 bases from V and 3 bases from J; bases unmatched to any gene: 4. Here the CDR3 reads CASRSSGTDTQYF. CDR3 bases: TGTGCCAGCCGATCTAGCGGGACAGATACGCAGTATTTT.

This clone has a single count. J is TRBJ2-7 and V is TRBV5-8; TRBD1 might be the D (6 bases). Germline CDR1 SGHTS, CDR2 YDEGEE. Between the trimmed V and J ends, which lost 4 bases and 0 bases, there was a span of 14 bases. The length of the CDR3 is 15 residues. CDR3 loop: CASSPWGLSSYEQYF. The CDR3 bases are TGTGCCAGCAGCCCCTGGGGGCTGAGCTCCTACGAGCAGTACTTC.